A single sample gave rise to the 25 T cell receptor beta chains below, sequenced in a study of identifying expanded T cells in peripheral blood (dated 2019 in TCRdb). Library construction relied on the immunoSEQ multiplex PCR assay. This is the immuneACCESS table as TCRdb keeps it, with only in-frame sequences that have V and J called. A part of the clones is gone; compared with another copy, unresolved V genes explain less than half, and the rest is unexplained. The sample table shows over 100,000 clones, and about 91% are seen once. The ten largest account for around an eighth of the sample. Sequenced: blood. The receptors were gathered from a person aged 18 to 75 in good health.

This chain joins TRBV28 and TRBJ2-7; 8 bases align to TRBD2. Germline assignment: CDR1 MDHEN and CDR2 SYDVKM. V dropped 6 bases and J dropped 5; count of bases not matched to a gene: 9. The CDR3 contains 14 residues. The CDR3 nucleotides read TGTGCCAGCAGCCCCGGGGGGGGTCCAAACGAGCAGTACTTC. It translates to CASSPGGGPNEQYF.

The J gene is TRBJ1-6, the V gene TRBV27; 7 nucleotides line up with TRBD1. V trimming: 4 bases; J trimming: 7 bases; junction bases outside the gene matches: 7. Germline V gives CDR1 MNHEY, CDR2 SMNVEV (reference sequence). The CDR3 length is 15 residues. CDR3 sequence: CASSSTGTENSPLHF. CDR3 DNA sequence: TGTGCCAGCAGTTCAACCGGGACAGAGAATTCACCCCTCCACTTT.

The chain uses TRBV7-9 and TRBJ2-5; 13 nucleotides line up with TRBD2. This CDR3 contains 16 residues. CDR1 is SEHNR and CDR2 is FQNEAQ in the germline V gene (reference sequence). With V trimmed by 3 bases and J by 8 bases, 9 bases remained unmatched. In nucleotides, the CDR3 is TGTGCCAGCAGCTTGGGCGGGACTAGCGGGGCAGGAACCCAGTACTTC. Protein: CASSLGGTSGAGTQYF.

This chain links TRBV11-2 with TRBJ2-1, with D perhaps being TRBD1 or TRBD2 (5 bases each). The V end lost 8 bases, the J end lost 3 bases, and 17 bases lay between the germline ends. Per the germline V gene, CDR1 is SGHAT and CDR2 is FQNNGV. The CDR3 loop spans 15 amino acids. The CDR3 protein is CASDTEDTYYNEQFF. The CDR3 DNA reads TGTGCCAGCGACACGGAGGACACCTACTACAATGAGCAGTTCTTC.

In this sample, this clone turned up many times. J is TRBJ1-6 and V is TRBV7-2, with D perhaps matching TRBD1 (6 bases). The ends were cut back, 1 base at V and 8 bases at J, with 15 bases in the middle. CDR3 size: 16 residues. Germline CDR1 and CDR2: SGHTA and FQGNSA. The CDR3 DNA is TGTGCCAGCAGCTTAGGACAGGTTCGACTGGATTCACCCCTCCACTTT. It yields the protein CASSLGQVRLDSPLHF.

This chain links TRBV5-6 with TRBJ2-2; 11 bases fit TRBD2. V trimming: 1 base; J trimming: 5 bases; junction bases outside the gene matches: 10. CDR1 is SGHDT and CDR2 is YYEEEE in the germline V gene. The CDR3 consists of 18 residues. CDR3 nucleotide sequence: TGTGCCAGCAGCTTGCCCCCGACTAGCGGGGTGAAGACCGGGGAGCTGTTTTTT. Its protein product is CASSLPPTSGVKTGELFF. Using reference TRBV5-6 and TRBJ2-2 for the parts outside the CDR3, the full variable domain is DAGVTQSPTHLIKTRGQQVTLRCSPKSGHDTVSWYQQALGQGPQFIFQYYEEEERQRGNFPDRFSGHQFPNYSSELNVNALLLGDSALYLCASSLPPTSGVKTGELFFGEGSRLTVL.

The gene calls are TRBV7-2 and TRBJ2-7; 15 bases are shared with TRBD2. This CDR3 is built from 19 residues. The V segment lost 5 bases and the J segment 2 bases; nucleotides outside the gene matches: 13. The germline gives CDR1 SGHTA, CDR2 FQGNSA. DNA of the CDR3: TGTGCCAGCAGCCCCCGGACTAGCGGGGGGGCCATCCTACCCTACGAGCAGTACTTC. As protein: CASSPRTSGGAILPYEQYF.

The V call is TRBV19, the J call TRBJ1-2, with no clear D. V lost 7 bases and J lost 4, with 16 bases in between. The CDR3 sequence is 14 residues long. Germline V gene data show CDR1 as LNHDA and CDR2 as SQIVND (reference sequence). The CDR3 spells CASTEGTDVYGYTF. The DNA for the CDR3 is TGTGCCAGTACGGAGGGCACCGATGTCTATGGCTACACCTTC.

As concerns this clone: Other nucleotide sequences in the sample specify the same CDR3. The chain links TRBV7-2 to TRBJ2-1; possibly TRBD2 for D (5 bases). The CDR3 consists of 14 residues. The ends were cut back, 0 bases at V and 7 bases at J, with 10 bases in the middle. Germline-derived CDR1 and CDR2 are SGHTA and FQGNSA. CDR3 bases: TGTGCCAGCAGCTTAGCCCAAGGCGGGAATGAGCAGTTCTTC. It specifies CASSLAQGGNEQFF.

V and J are TRBV5-1 and TRBJ2-5; TRBD2 matches at 7 bases. The ends lost 3 bases at V and 2 bases at J; junction bases unmatched: 7. Germline lookup yields CDR1 SGHRS and CDR2 YFSETQ. The CDR3 spans 15 residues. DNA for the CDR3: TGCGCCAGCAGCTCCTTCGGCGGGGGACAAGAGACCCAGTACTTC. It yields the protein CASSSFGGGQETQYF.

V gene TRBV7-9 combines with J gene TRBJ1-1, with 7 nucleotides matching TRBD1. From germline, CDR1 is SEHNR and CDR2 FQNEAQ (reference sequence). The junction had 8 bases not matched to a gene; V was cut back by 6 bases and J by 1 base. CDR3 length: 15 residues. The CDR3 is CASRRQGGTNTEAFF. The CDR3 DNA follows: TGTGCCAGCAGACGACAGGGTGGTACGAACACTGAAGCTTTCTTT. The complete variable domain, with remaining parts taken from reference TRBV7-9 and TRBJ1-1, reads DTGVSQNPRHKITKRGQNVTFRCDPISEHNRLYWYRQTLGQGPEFLTYFQNEAQLEKSRLLSDRFSAERPKGSFSTLEIQRTEQGDSAMYLCASRRQGGTNTEAFFGQGTRLTVV.

The rearrangement uses TRBV18 and TRBJ1-1; no firm D call. This CDR3 has 13 residues. Germline values: CDR1 KGHSH, CDR2 LQKENI. Trimming shortened V by 0 bases and J by 5 bases, and 7 bases separated the two germline ends. CDR3 sequence reads: CASSPPVVTEAFF. CDR3 nucleotides: TGTGCCAGCTCACCACCGGTGGTTACTGAAGCTTTCTTT.

The rearrangement uses TRBV5-4 and TRBJ2-1, with D perhaps matching TRBD2 (6 bases). Germline-derived CDR1 and CDR2 are SGHNT and YYREEE (reference sequence). This CDR3 has 14 residues. V lost 3 bases and J lost 6, with 13 bases in between. The CDR3 bases are TGTGCCAGCAGCTCGAGACTAGGAACCAATGAGCAGTTCTTC. Translation: CASSSRLGTNEQFF.

As DNA, the CDR3 is TGTGCCAGCAGAAGACAGGGGAACACTGAAGCTTTCTTT. As protein: CASRRQGNTEAFF. The rearrangement uses TRBV5-4 and TRBJ1-1; TRBD1 matches at 7 bases. CDR3 length equals 13 residues. V dropped 5 bases and J dropped 1; count of bases not matched to a gene: 2. The germline V gene has CDR1 SGHNT and CDR2 YYREEE (reference sequence).

In nucleotides, the CDR3 is TGTGCCAGCAGCTTAATTAGGGCAGGGTCCGGGGAGCTGTTTTTT. This gives the protein CASSLIRAGSGELFF. The J gene is TRBJ2-2, the V gene TRBV7-3; weak D call: TRBD1 (5 bases). Germline CDR1 and CDR2: SGHTA and FQGTGA. Trimming took 1 base from V and 6 from J, leaving 12 bases between them. The CDR3 sequence is 15 residues long.

CDR3: CASSYSLTLNTGELFF. CDR3 DNA: TGTGCCAGCAGTTACTCTCTGACACTTAACACCGGGGAGCTGTTTTTT. The chain uses TRBV6-5 and TRBJ2-2, with no clear D. V lost 0 bases and J 2 bases, leaving 10 bases between the germline ends. Germline V gene lookup returns CDR1 MNHEY and CDR2 SVGAGI. The CDR3 loop spans 16 amino acids.

The rearrangement joins TRBV19 to TRBJ2-1; TRBD2 might be the D (5 bases). The V gene lost 4 bases and the J gene lost 0 bases, with 19 bases spanning the gap. The CDR3 covers 18 residues. CDR1 LNHDA and CDR2 SQIVND come from the germline V gene (reference sequence). The CDR3 region has the DNA TGTGCCAGTAGTACCTCACTCCTTCGGGGATACTCCTACAATGAGCAGTTCTTC. The encoded protein is CASSTSLLRGYSYNEQFF. Full variable domain (missing parts from reference TRBV19 and TRBJ2-1): DGGITQSPKYLFRKEGQNVTLSCEQNLNHDAMYWYRQDPGQGLRLIYYSQIVNDFQKGDIAEGYSVSREKKESFPLTVTSAQKNPTAFYLCASSTSLLRGYSYNEQFFGPGTRLTVL.

The gene calls are TRBV18 and TRBJ2-6; D is ambiguous. This CDR3 contains 14 residues. Germline V gives CDR1 KGHSH, CDR2 LQKENI. V was clipped by 2 bases and J by 2 bases, with 4 bases between them. The DNA of the CDR3 is TGTGCCAGCTCACCAGGGGCTGGGGCCAACGTCCTGACTTTC. Translation gives CASSPGAGANVLTF.

CDR3 sequence (DNA): TGCGCCAGCAGCTTGGCCGTCAGGGAGTACCAAGAGACCCAGTACTTC. Translation: CASSLAVREYQETQYF. V and J are TRBV5-1 and TRBJ2-5; D possibly uses TRBD1 or TRBD2 (5 bases each). The CDR3 has 16 amino acids. Germline values: CDR1 SGHRS, CDR2 YFSETQ. V was cut by 0 bases and J by 0 bases, with 12 bases left in between.

This chain connects TRBV5-5 to TRBJ2-1; 7 nucleotides align to TRBD2. Germline CDR1 is SGHKS and CDR2 is YYEKEE (reference sequence). The CDR3 is made up of 16 amino acids. Trimming cost V 0 bases and J 9 bases; bases outside gene matches: 12. CDR3 DNA sequence: TGTGCCAGCAGCTTGGACCGGACTAGTACGGCGGGTGAGCAGTTCTTC. Translating gives CASSLDRTSTAGEQFF.

V gene TRBV2 combines with J gene TRBJ1-2; D might be TRBD1 (5 bases). The CDR3 spans 14 residues. The V end was cut by 9 bases, the J end by 3 bases, with 17 bases between. The V gene's germline CDR1 is SNHLY and CDR2 FYNNEI. The CDR3 spells CASSPGALDYGYTF. As DNA, the CDR3 is TGTGCCAGTAGCCCCGGGGCCCTCGACTATGGCTACACCTTC.

This chain uses TRBV7-2 with TRBJ2-3; D gene unclear. The germline gives CDR1 SGHTA, CDR2 FQGNSA. There are 14 residues in the CDR3. Trimming pared 4 bases from V and 4 bases from J, leaving 12 bases between. The CDR3: CASSYLGPADTQYF. The CDR3 DNA is TGTGCCAGCAGCTACCTTGGACCCGCAGATACGCAGTATTTT.

This clone has a single count. This chain links TRBV15 with TRBJ1-3, with 8 bases fitting TRBD1. This CDR3 spans 17 amino acids. V was pared by 0 bases and J by 3 bases, with 7 bases of the junction left unmatched. Per germline, CDR1 LNHNV and CDR2 YYDKDF (reference sequence). The CDR3 is CATSRDGGGTGGNTIYF. The CDR3 nucleotides read TGTGCCACCAGCAGAGATGGGGGGGGGACAGGTGGAAACACCATATATTTT.

The V gene is TRBV7-7, the J gene TRBJ2-7; 7 nucleotides agree with TRBD1. V lost 1 base to trimming and J lost 5 bases; unmatched junction nucleotides: 2. The germline gives CDR1 SSHAT, CDR2 FNYEAQ (reference sequence). This CDR3 is 13 amino acids long. Here the CDR3 DNA reads TGTGCCAGCAGCTTAGGACAGGGAGACGAGCAGTACTTC. As protein: CASSLGQGDEQYF.

The chain carries TRBV10-3 and TRBJ2-6, with D possibly matching TRBD2 (6 bases). This CDR3 comprises 19 residues. The V end lost 3 bases, the J end lost 2 bases, and 20 bases lay between the germline ends. CDR1 ENHRY and CDR2 SYGVKD come from the germline V gene. The CDR3, as DNA: TGTGCCATCAGTGACGCAACGGGACCGGGAGCCCCTGGGGCCAACGTCCTGACTTTC. Translation gives CAISDATGPGAPGANVLTF.